Below are 14 T cell receptor beta chains sequenced from a single sample in a study of long-term antiretroviral therapy in people with HIV. Researchers ran immunoSEQ v3.0 at survey level. Sequenced by immunoSEQ multiplex PCR; TCRdb stores in-frame clones only, minus some. This sample has some 16,000 clones; around four fifths occur once, and the top ten carry more than 14%. The sequenced sample was unsorted PBMCs, obtained approximately 2.2 years before starting antiretroviral therapy. The receptors derive from a man in his thirties or forties with HIV.

This CDR3 is CASSSSGREDYEQYF. As DNA, the CDR3 is TGTGCCAGCAGCAGTAGCGGGAGGGAAGACTACGAGCAGTACTTC. This chain joins TRBV13 and TRBJ2-7; 11 bases are a match to TRBD2. Per the germline V gene, CDR1 is PRHDT and CDR2 is FYEKMQ (reference sequence). The CDR3 consists of 15 residues. After removal of 5 bases from V and 3 bases from J, the junction contained 6 bases not matched to a gene.

J is TRBJ2-5 and V is TRBV6-5; D may correspond to TRBD1 or TRBD2 (5 bases each). There are 15 residues in the CDR3. V lost 6 bases, J lost 7 bases, and 21 bases lay in between. Germline V gene data show CDR1 as MNHEY and CDR2 as SVGAGI. CDR3: CASSLSGTASWTQYF. The CDR3 DNA reads as TGTGCCAGCAGCTTATCCGGGACGGCGTCTTGGACCCAGTACTTC.

The rearrangement links TRBV19 to TRBJ1-1; no clear D gene. Germline V gene data show CDR1 as LNHDA and CDR2 as SQIVND (reference sequence). The CDR3 has 14 amino acids. Trimming cost V 5 bases and J 1 base, with 11 bases left between them. CDR3 sequence reads: CASSLMPGNTEAFF. The CDR3 DNA reads TGTGCCAGTAGTCTAATGCCTGGGAACACTGAAGCTTTCTTT.

J is TRBJ2-1 and V is TRBV7-9; TRBD1 matches at 8 bases. Trimming took 5 bases from V and 4 from J; bases not matched to a gene: 4. This CDR3 spans 14 amino acids. Per germline, CDR1 SEHNR and CDR2 FQNEAQ (reference sequence). This CDR3 reads CASSTDRGYNEQFF. The CDR3 DNA sequence: TGTGCCAGCAGCACTGACAGGGGATACAATGAGCAGTTCTTC.

In its sample, this clone ranks as large. J is TRBJ1-1 and V is TRBV7-6; weak D call: TRBD1 (6 bases). The CDR3 is 15 amino acids. Trimming cost V 0 bases and J 3 bases, with 11 bases left between them. Germline lookup yields CDR1 SGHVS and CDR2 FNYEAQ. The CDR3 DNA follows: TGTGCCAGCAGCTTAGCAACAGGGCCGTACACTGAAGCTTTCTTT. It codes for CASSLATGPYTEAFF.

This rearrangement joins TRBV7-9 to TRBJ1-2; maybe TRBD1 (6 bases). Trimming removed 5 bases at V and 2 bases at J, with 15 bases between. Germline V gene lookup returns CDR1 SEHNR and CDR2 FQNEAQ (reference sequence). CDR3 length: 15 amino acids. The CDR3 DNA sequence: TGTGCCAGCAGCCAAGGGAGGCAGGGGAACTATGGCTACACCTTC. This codes for CASSQGRQGNYGYTF.

The table lists this clone with a few counts. V is TRBV27 and J is TRBJ2-3; D is ambiguous. The CDR3 contains 14 residues. Germline-derived CDR1 and CDR2 are MNHEY and SMNVEV (reference sequence). Trimming cost V 6 bases and J 1 base, with 11 bases left between them. CDR3 amino acids: CASRKIVGTDTQYF. CDR3 sequence (DNA): TGTGCCAGCAGGAAGATAGTGGGCACAGATACGCAGTATTTT.

In this sample, this clone turned up a few times. The gene calls are TRBV6-4 and TRBJ2-1; the match to TRBD2 covers 8 bases. J was trimmed by 3 bases and V by 0 bases; bases with no gene match: 1. The CDR3 is 15 amino acids. Looked up from germline, CDR1 is MRHNA and CDR2 is SNTAGT. This CDR3 is CASSDSLAGYNEQFF. CDR3 in DNA: TGTGCCAGCAGTGACTCGCTAGCGGGCTACAATGAGCAGTTCTTC.

The V and J genes are TRBV4-2 and TRBJ1-2, with a possible D match to TRBD1 (6 bases). Germline values: CDR1 LGHNA, CDR2 YNFKEQ. Between the trimmed V and J ends, which lost 1 base and 8 bases, there was a span of 17 bases. CDR3 length: 15 amino acids. The CDR3 loop is CASSQGGQTMGGYTF. As DNA, the CDR3 is TGTGCCAGCAGCCAAGGAGGACAGACAATGGGGGGCTACACCTTC.

This clone was recorded a few times. The chain carries TRBV28 and TRBJ1-3, with unresolved D. This CDR3 has 10 amino acids. Germline V CDR1 and CDR2: MDHEN, SYDVKM. The V gene lost 8 bases and the J gene lost 1 base, with 0 bases spanning the gap. The CDR3 loop reads CASSGNTIYF. In DNA form, the CDR3 reads TGTGCCAGCTCTGGAAACACCATATATTTT.

V and J are TRBV5-1 and TRBJ1-2, with D possibly matching TRBD1 (5 bases). V gave up 4 bases and J gave up 4 bases, with 17 bases separating them. The CDR3 is 15 residues long. CDR1 and CDR2 from the germline V gene are SGHRS and YFSETQ. The CDR3 here is CASSPGTELFYGYTF. As DNA, the CDR3 is TGCGCCAGCAGCCCCGGGACGGAATTATTCTATGGCTACACCTTC.

This sequence joins TRBV29-1 and TRBJ1-1; the D gene is possibly TRBD1 (6 bases). CDR1 is SQVTM and CDR2 is ANQGSEA in the germline V gene. V was shortened by 7 bases and J by 1 base, with 10 bases between the two germline ends. The CDR3 runs to 12 residues. Written as DNA, the CDR3 is TGCAGCGCCCAACAGGGGAACACTGAAGCTTTCTTT. Its translation is CSAQQGNTEAFF.

The table lists this clone with a few counts. This chain uses TRBV18 with TRBJ2-7, with D possibly matching TRBD2 (5 bases). This CDR3 has 16 residues. CDR1 and CDR2 from the germline V gene are KGHSH and LQKENI. Trimming removed 6 bases at V and 2 bases at J, with 20 bases between. CDR3 loop: CASSPSLQIGPYEQYF. As DNA, the CDR3 is TGTGCCAGCTCCCCTAGCCTGCAGATCGGCCCCTACGAGCAGTACTTC. Based on the CDR3 plus reference TRBV18 and TRBJ2-7, the full variable domain is NAGVMQNPRHLVRRRGQEARLRCSPMKGHSHVYWYRQLPEEGLKFMVYLQKENIIDESGMPKERFSAEFPKEGPSILRIQQVVRGDSAAYFCASSPSLQIGPYEQYFGPGTRLTVT.

This clone was detected only once. V and J are TRBV5-6 and TRBJ2-1; D ambiguous. In germline, CDR1 is SGHDT, CDR2 YYEEEE. The CDR3 spans 12 residues. V was cut by 4 bases and J by 5 bases, with 7 bases left in between. The CDR3 protein is CASSVRNNEQFF. The CDR3 DNA sequence: TGTGCCAGCAGCGTAAGGAACAATGAGCAGTTCTTC.